This T cell receptor (beta chain) comes out of a study of T cell repertoires in cytomegalovirus infection. Study background: Both CMV infection and a matching HLA type were indicated by public TCR beta signatures. Study results and caveats: The ex vivo response was dominated by HLA-C-restricted CMV-specific TCR beta clonotypes. Individuals carrying CMV plus the relevant HLA were identified by cumulative frequency of public TCR beta families.

This CDR3 is built from 13 residues. V dropped 5 bases and J dropped 8; count of bases not matched to a gene: 5. Germline CDR1 reads SEHNR; CDR2 reads FQNEAQ (reference sequence). The sample holds many counts of this clonotype. Its specificity is not known. TCRdb analysed the reads with MiXCR anew, one entry per CDR3 protein. The sample lists roughly 230,000 distinct CDR3 sequences, approximately 15% occurring once. The TCR comes from a human donor in good health (CMV status not recorded). Some clones in this sample may be carry-over from other donors' samples. Sequencing was performed on CD8+ T cells from PBMCs. The V gene is TRBV7-9, the J gene TRBJ1-2, with 10 bases identical to TRBD1. The CDR3 nucleotides are TGTGCCAGCAGCCCGACAGGGGGCGGCGGCTACACCTTC. As protein: CASSPTGGGGYTF.